A single TCR beta chain is shown here with its context. Its cognate antigen is unknown. The data derive from a study of OX40 agonist ivuxolimab in advanced cancers. On the study more broadly: Dose-escalation patients had hepatocellular carcinoma, melanoma, renal cell or head and neck cancer. Of the participants, 40% had some prior anti-PD-1, anti-PD-L1 or anti-CTLA-4 therapy, which was allowed. Patients were roughly 83% male with ages roughly 23 to 79, mean about 65. Study observations and caveats: Compared with others, partial responders at 0.1-3.0 mg/kg displayed clonal expansion among the lowest.

Clones were sequenced by immunoSEQ multiplex PCR, and TCRdb holds only the in-frame ones, with some missing. The table has roughly 76,000 clones, around 84% seen once. The CDR3 runs to 11 residues. V shed 2 bases and J shed 2 bases, with 0 bases lying between them. Germline CDR1 is MNHEY and CDR2 is SMNVEV (reference sequence). This receptor was taken from an adult with an advanced solid tumor such as melanoma, head and neck, liver or kidney cancer. The source was CD4+ or CD8+ T cells sorted from blood, collected in a trial of the OX40 agonist ivuxolimab. The V gene is TRBV27, the J gene TRBJ1-2; no clear D. The CDR3 here is CASSLNYGYTF. CDR3 DNA: TGTGCCAGCAGTTTAAACTATGGCTACACCTTC.